This T cell receptor beta chain originates from a study of cytomegalovirus exposure and HLA in healthy donors. Study-level results: The dataset shows that most TCR sequences were rare, while some public TCRs occurred in many donors. The authors listed 164 TCR beta chains as cytomegalovirus-associated.

Amplification used 60 Vbeta primers and 13 Jbeta primers. Assay used: immunoSEQ multiplex PCR; TCRdb lists only in-frame clones, some missing. The repertoire holds over 120,000 clones, with about 10% as singletons. The V end was cut by 0 bases, the J end by 6 bases, with 15 bases between. CDR3 length: 15 residues. Germline CDR1 is SGHTA and CDR2 is FQGNSA. This clone was seen only a few times. Antigen unknown. Sequencing used PBMCs. The gene calls are TRBV7-2 and TRBJ2-7; a possible D gene is TRBD1 (6 bases). The receptor's source is a man aged 50-60 years in good health and CMV-seronegative. CDR3 sequence: CASSLANRAGLEQYF. For the CDR3, the DNA is TGTGCCAGCAGCTTAGCGAACAGGGCCGGCCTCGAGCAGTACTTC.